This T cell receptor beta chain was recovered during a study of cytotoxic CD8 clonotypes in ibrutinib-treated CLL (dated by TCRdb to 2020 to 2022). Regarding the research as a whole: The cohort had eleven to twelve relapsed/refractory and under 16 treatment-naive patients; roughly 17 were IGHV unmutated. Responses were partial in roughly 24 patients and complete in 2; after median about 70 months follow-up, about 14 stayed in remission and around 12 progressed. Response samples were obtained after a median of around 11 months of treatment, with a range of about 6 to 36 months. Samples averaged 255,043 productive templates and 94,082 productive rearrangements. Longitudinal samples were obtainable from about 30% of the roughly 90 participants in the trial. Cryopreserved peripheral blood mononuclear cells were obtained prior to treatment, at the time of response, and at either disease progression or sustained remission. Patients were still on ibrutinib when every remission and progressive disease sample was collected. The research as a whole found: At baseline, clonality was higher than in age-matched healthy donors and showed a strong correlation with circulating CD8+ T-cell counts. Public clonotypes were rare and either contracted or stayed stable during treatment, and the rise in clonality at ibrutinib response reflected the expansion of private clonotypes. Sustained-remission and progressing patients did not have matched sampling times, and lymph node repertoires were not examined. At ibrutinib response clonality went up, during sustained remission it held steady, and at progression it dropped back toward baseline.

A MiSeq instrument was used for deep resolution sequencing, which targeted depths ranging from 1 in 1 million up to 1 in 200,000 T cells, with coverage averaging 10x for each clonotype. The immunoSEQ hsTCRB Kit was used to generate the TCR beta libraries. The study's processing was this. The data were analyzed with ImmunoSEQ Analyzer and ImmunoSEQ Data Assistant, and V, D and J gene assignments followed IMGT definitions. Clonality was computed as one minus normalized Shannon entropy of productive rearrangement frequencies, ranging from 0 to 1. Public clonotype analysis was restricted to overrepresented clonotypes comprising at least 0.05% of each patient's repertoire. Repertoires from around 13 age-matched healthy donors in immuneACCESS were used as clonality controls. TCRdb carries this immuneACCESS record with in-frame sequences only. Its versions omit some clonotypes, under half of them owing to an unresolved V gene in the studies checked, with the rest unexplained. The V and J calls and clone size are taken from that table; D and trimming were inferred from the DNA. Recorded for this sample are 110,000 to 150,000 clones; approximately 80% of them occurred a single time. The top ten hold 25% to 30% of the sample.

With regard to this clone: Its cognate antigen has yet to be identified. No much larger clone is present one base from it, and per-base qualities are unavailable.

Interpreted using the paper, the time point label stands for: approximately twelve months on ibrutinib. For TCR beta library preparation, roughly 1.8 micrograms of genomic DNA was extracted from cryopreserved PBMCs. Longitudinal blood samples from CLL patients receiving ibrutinib monotherapy were subjected to high-throughput TCR beta sequencing. The patients took part in an open-label, single-center phase 2 trial of ibrutinib monotherapy. The source is a human donor with chronic lymphocytic leukemia. This specimen was PBMCs, taken after 12 months of ibrutinib treatment.

For the CDR3, the sequence is CASSVSPGDSNTEAFF. The DNA sequence is given as TGTGCCAGCAGCGTTTCCCCAGGGGACTCGAACACTGAAGCTTTCTTT. Recombination joined TRBV9 with TRBJ1-1, with a weak D call of TRBD1 (6 bases match). The germline ends are 15 bases apart after V is trimmed by 2 bases and J by 1 base. The CDR3 spans 16 residues, from the cysteine through the phenylalanine. The only DNA kept is the CDR3, 48 bases in frame from the first base. Taken from the germline V gene, the CDR1 and CDR2 loops are SGDLS and YYNGEE.